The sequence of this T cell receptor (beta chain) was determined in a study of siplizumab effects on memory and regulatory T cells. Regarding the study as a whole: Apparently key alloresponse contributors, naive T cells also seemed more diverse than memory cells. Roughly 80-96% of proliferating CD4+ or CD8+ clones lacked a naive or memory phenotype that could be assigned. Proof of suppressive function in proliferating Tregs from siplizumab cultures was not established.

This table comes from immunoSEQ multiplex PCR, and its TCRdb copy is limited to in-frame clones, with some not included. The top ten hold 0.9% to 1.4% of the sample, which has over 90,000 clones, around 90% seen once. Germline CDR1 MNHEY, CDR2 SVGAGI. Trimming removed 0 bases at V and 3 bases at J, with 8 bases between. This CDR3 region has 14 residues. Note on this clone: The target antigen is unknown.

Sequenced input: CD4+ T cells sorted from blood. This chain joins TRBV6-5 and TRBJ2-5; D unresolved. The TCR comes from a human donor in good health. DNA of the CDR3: TGTGCCAGCAGTTACTCGGGTCGGAAAGAGACCCAGTACTTC. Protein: CASSYSGRKETQYF.